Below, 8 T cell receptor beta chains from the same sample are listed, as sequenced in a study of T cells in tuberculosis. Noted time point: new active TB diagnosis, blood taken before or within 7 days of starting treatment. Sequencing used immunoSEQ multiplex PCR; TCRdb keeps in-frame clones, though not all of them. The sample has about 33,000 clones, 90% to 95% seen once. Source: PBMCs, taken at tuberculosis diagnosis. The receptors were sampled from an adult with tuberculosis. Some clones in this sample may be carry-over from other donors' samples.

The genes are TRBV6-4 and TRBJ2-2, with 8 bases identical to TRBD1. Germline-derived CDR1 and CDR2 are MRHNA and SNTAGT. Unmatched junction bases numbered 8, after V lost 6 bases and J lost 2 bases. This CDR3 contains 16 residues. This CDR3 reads CASRKYRGTNTGELFF. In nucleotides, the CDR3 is TGTGCCAGCAGGAAATACAGGGGGACAAACACCGGGGAGCTGTTTTTT.

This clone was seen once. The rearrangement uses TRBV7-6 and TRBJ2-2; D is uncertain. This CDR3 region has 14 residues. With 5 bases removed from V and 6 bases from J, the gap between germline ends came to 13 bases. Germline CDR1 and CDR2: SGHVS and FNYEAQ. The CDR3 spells CASSNDFGSGELFF. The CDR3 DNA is TGTGCCAGCAGCAACGACTTTGGGTCCGGGGAGCTGTTTTTT.

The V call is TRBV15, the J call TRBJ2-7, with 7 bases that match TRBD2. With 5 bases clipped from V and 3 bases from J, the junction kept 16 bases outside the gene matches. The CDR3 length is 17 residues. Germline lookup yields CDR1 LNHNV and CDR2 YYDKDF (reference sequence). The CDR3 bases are TGTGCCACCAGCCGTCCTCGGGAGGACCCTAGGGACTACGAGCAGTACTTC. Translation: CATSRPREDPRDYEQYF.

The CDR3 bases are TGTGCCTGGAGTGACCCTCCTCGCAGGGGCACTGAAGCTTTCTTT. This sequence encodes CAWSDPPRRGTEAFF. V is TRBV30 and J is TRBJ1-1, with D maybe TRBD1 (6 bases). The germline gives CDR1 GTSNPN, CDR2 SVGIG (reference sequence). The CDR3 is made up of 15 amino acids. With 1 base removed from V and 4 bases from J, the gap between germline ends came to 16 bases.

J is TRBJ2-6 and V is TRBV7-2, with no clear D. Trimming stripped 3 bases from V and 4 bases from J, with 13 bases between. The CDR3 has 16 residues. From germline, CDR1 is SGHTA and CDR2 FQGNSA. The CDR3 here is CASSFGPGRGANVLTF. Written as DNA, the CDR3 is TGTGCCAGCAGCTTTGGTCCCGGTCGGGGGGCCAACGTCCTGACTTTC. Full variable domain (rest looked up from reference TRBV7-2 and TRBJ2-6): GAGVSQSPSNKVTEKGKDVELRCDPISGHTALYWYRQSLGQGLEFLIYFQGNSAPDKSGLPSDRFSAERTGGSVSTLTIQRTQQEDSAVYLCASSFGPGRGANVLTFGAGSRLTVL.

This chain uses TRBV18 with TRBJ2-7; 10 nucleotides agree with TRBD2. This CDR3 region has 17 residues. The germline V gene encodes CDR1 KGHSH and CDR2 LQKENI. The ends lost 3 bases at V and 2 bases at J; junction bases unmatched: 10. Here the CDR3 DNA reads TGTGCCAGCTCACCCACTAGCGGGGTAGGGGGGGCCTACGAGCAGTACTTC. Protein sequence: CASSPTSGVGGAYEQYF.

CDR3 sequence: CSVTGRLNTEAFF. Written as DNA, the CDR3 is TGCAGCGTCACGGGAAGGCTGAACACTGAAGCTTTCTTT. V usage is TRBV29-1 and J usage is TRBJ1-1; no definite D call. The CDR3 covers 13 residues. The germline V gene has CDR1 SQVTM and CDR2 ANQGSEA. V lost 6 bases, J lost 0 bases, and 11 bases lay in between.

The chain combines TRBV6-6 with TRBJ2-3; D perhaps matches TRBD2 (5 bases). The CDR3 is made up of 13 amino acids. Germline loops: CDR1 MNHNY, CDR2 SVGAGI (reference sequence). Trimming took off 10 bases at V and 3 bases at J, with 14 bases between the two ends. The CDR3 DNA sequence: TGTGCCACTGCCGAGGGCCCAACAGATACGCAGTATTTT. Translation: CATAEGPTDTQYF.